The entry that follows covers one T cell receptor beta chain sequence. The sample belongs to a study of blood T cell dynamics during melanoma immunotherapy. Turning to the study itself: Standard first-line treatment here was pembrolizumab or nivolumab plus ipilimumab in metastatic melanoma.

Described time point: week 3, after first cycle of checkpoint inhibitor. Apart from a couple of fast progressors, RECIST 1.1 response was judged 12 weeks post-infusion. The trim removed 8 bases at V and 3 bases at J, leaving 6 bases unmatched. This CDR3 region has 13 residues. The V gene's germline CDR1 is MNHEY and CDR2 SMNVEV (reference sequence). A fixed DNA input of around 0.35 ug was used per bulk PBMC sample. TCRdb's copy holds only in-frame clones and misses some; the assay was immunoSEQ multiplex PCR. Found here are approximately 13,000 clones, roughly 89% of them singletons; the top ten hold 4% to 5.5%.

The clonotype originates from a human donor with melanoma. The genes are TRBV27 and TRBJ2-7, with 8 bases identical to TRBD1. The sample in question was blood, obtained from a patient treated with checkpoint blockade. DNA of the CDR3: TGTGCCAGCGACGACAGGGGAAACTACGAGCAGTACTTC. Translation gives CASDDRGNYEQYF.